Here is one T cell receptor (beta chain) with its context. The germline gives CDR1 LGHNA, CDR2 YSLEER. Trimming stripped 0 bases from V and 0 bases from J, with 6 bases between. The CDR3 consists of 14 residues. The sample is drawn from a study of OX40 agonist ivuxolimab in advanced cancers. For the study at large: Subjects had a mean age of around 60 years, with a range of roughly 23 to 80; 82.7% were male.

Generated by immunoSEQ multiplex PCR, the TCRdb table keeps only in-frame clones and is missing some. The table has 94,000 or so clones, approximately 84% seen once. The source material was CD4+ or CD8+ T cells sorted from blood, sampled in a trial of the OX40 agonist ivuxolimab. This chain uses TRBV4-3 with TRBJ2-7; D remains ambiguous. The sequence came from an adult with an advanced solid tumor such as melanoma, head and neck, liver or kidney cancer. The CDR3 bases are TGCGCCAGCAGCCAAGAGCAGGCCTCCTACGAGCAGTACTTC. Residues: CASSQEQASYEQYF.